The 20 T cell receptor beta chains presented below share a single source sample, sequenced in a study of control samples from healthy donors and cancer patients. The repertoire was sequenced with immunoSEQ multiplex PCR; TCRdb's copy has only in-frame clones and lacks some. The sample includes around 48,000 clones, more than 85% seen only once; the top ten take less than 25%. The material sequenced was PBMCs. The receptors stem from a woman aged 45-59 years with head and neck cancer.

The rearrangement joins TRBV19 to TRBJ2-7; D is undetermined. CDR3 length equals 13 residues. Per the germline V gene, CDR1 is LNHDA and CDR2 is SQIVND (reference sequence). The germline V and J ends were trimmed by 2 bases and 7 bases, with 12 bases remaining between them. The CDR3: CASSIRHLGEQYF. The CDR3 coding sequence is TGTGCCAGTAGTATAAGACATCTCGGGGAGCAGTACTTC.

This clone was seen a single time. V and J are TRBV5-1 and TRBJ2-7; D perhaps matches TRBD2 (6 bases). The CDR3 spans 14 residues. Per germline, CDR1 SGHRS and CDR2 YFSETQ. The V and J ends lost 5 bases and 2 bases respectively, with 14 bases between them. Here the CDR3 reads CASRTGTQTYEQYF. The CDR3 coding sequence is TGCGCCAGCAGGACCGGGACTCAGACCTACGAGCAGTACTTC.

The chain combines TRBV7-2 with TRBJ2-3, with D perhaps matching TRBD1 (6 bases). The CDR3 covers 16 residues. Between the trimmed V and J ends, which lost 3 bases and 4 bases, there was a span of 17 bases. Per the germline V gene, CDR1 is SGHTA and CDR2 is FQGNSA. As DNA, the CDR3 is TGTGCCAGCAGCTTCCGGTTGGACAGCCGGGCAGATACGCAGTATTTT. This encodes CASSFRLDSRADTQYF.

On this clone itself: An end of the junction differs from the germline gene, which may be a read error. The J gene is TRBJ2-7, the V gene TRBV2; the match to TRBD2 covers 7 bases. The germline V gene encodes CDR1 SNHLY and CDR2 FYNNEI. The CDR3 runs 16 residues. The CDR3 spells CASSALGGIISFEQYF. The CDR3 DNA sequence: TGTGCCAGCAGTGCTCTGGGAGGGATAATTTCCTTCGAGCAGTACTTC. Supplemented by reference TRBV2 and TRBJ2-7, the full variable domain reads EPEVTQTPSHQVTQMGQEVILRCVPISNHLYFYWYRQILGQKVEFLVSFYNNEISEKSEIFDDQFSVERPDGSNFTLKIRSTKLEDSAMYFCASSALGGIISFEQYFGPGTRLTVT.

The chain joins TRBV5-1 to TRBJ2-5; D perhaps matches TRBD1 (5 bases). Germline loops: CDR1 SGHRS, CDR2 YFSETQ. V shed 7 bases and J shed 2 bases, with 15 bases lying between them. CDR3 length: 14 residues. In nucleotides, the CDR3 is TGCGCCAGCTTTCGAACAGGTACACAAGAGACCCAGTACTTC. Translating it yields CASFRTGTQETQYF.

This chain connects TRBV7-2 to TRBJ2-1; 9 bases map to TRBD2. In germline, CDR1 is SGHTA, CDR2 FQGNSA. V lost 5 bases and J lost 4; bases outside the gene matches: 6. CDR3 length equals 15 residues. CDR3 protein: CASSAAGGIYNEQFF. CDR3 DNA sequence: TGTGCCAGCAGCGCAGCGGGGGGTATATACAATGAGCAGTTCTTC.

The V and J genes are TRBV4-3 and TRBJ2-1; D unresolved. The CDR3 extends over 15 amino acids. The germline CDR1 and CDR2 sequences are LGHNA and YSLEER. Deletions cut 1 base from V and 2 bases from J, with 9 bases between. The CDR3 nucleotides read TGCGCCAGCAGCCAAGGACCCAATCCCTACAATGAGCAGTTCTTC. Amino acids: CASSQGPNPYNEQFF.

The chain is built from TRBV20-1 and TRBJ2-1; D not resolved. Germline values: CDR1 DFQATT, CDR2 SNEGSKA (reference sequence). The CDR3 has 10 amino acids. Trimming cost V 0 bases and J 6 bases, with 0 bases left between them. CDR3 residues: CSARDNEQFF. The DNA for the CDR3 is TGCAGTGCTAGAGACAATGAGCAGTTCTTC.

The J gene is TRBJ2-1, the V gene TRBV2; D gene uncertain. Germline-derived CDR1 and CDR2 are SNHLY and FYNNEI. The CDR3 totals 13 residues. Between the trimmed V and J ends, which lost 7 bases and 5 bases, there was a span of 12 bases. The CDR3 loop is CASIYDRDNEQFF. In DNA form, the CDR3 reads TGTGCCAGCATCTACGATAGGGACAATGAGCAGTTCTTC.

This chain uses TRBV7-2 with TRBJ2-1; TRBD2 agrees at 9 bases. The J segment lost 9 bases and the V segment lost 1 base, leaving 19 bases of the junction unmatched. The CDR3 is 19 amino acids. Germline-derived CDR1 and CDR2 are SGHTA and FQGNSA. The CDR3 DNA is TGTGCCAGCAGCTTAGTAGGACTCCTAGGTGCTAGCGGGGTTCCTGAGCAGTTCTTC. This gives the protein CASSLVGLLGASGVPEQFF.

This clone was seen only once. The V gene is TRBV6-5, the J gene TRBJ1-1; the D is unclear. Germline assignment: CDR1 MNHEY and CDR2 SVGAGI. V dropped 4 bases and J dropped 1 base, with 13 bases sitting between them. The length of the CDR3 is 15 residues. The CDR3 DNA reads as TGTGCCAGCAGTTCACGCCCCACGGGGAACACTGAAGCTTTCTTT. Protein sequence: CASSSRPTGNTEAFF.

This chain uses TRBV14 with TRBJ1-1, with 7 bases identical to TRBD1. Germline CDR1 and CDR2: SGHDN and FVKESK. V lost 3 bases, J lost 1 base, and 5 bases stayed unmatched. There are 15 residues in the CDR3. The DNA for the CDR3 is TGTGCCAGCAGCCATGACAGGGCTCCGAACACTGAAGCTTTCTTT. It encodes CASSHDRAPNTEAFF.

The genes are TRBV19 and TRBJ1-6; D not certain. V shed 1 base and J shed 8 bases, with 6 bases lying between them. The CDR3 covers 13 residues. Germline CDR1 LNHDA, CDR2 SQIVND (reference sequence). The CDR3 DNA sequence: TGTGCCAGTAGTATAGGTGCTTATTCACCCCTCCACTTT. Amino acid sequence: CASSIGAYSPLHF.

This clone was seen a single time. J is TRBJ2-7 and V is TRBV7-6; TRBD2 aligns across 7 bases. In germline, CDR1 is SGHVS, CDR2 FNYEAQ. The junction had 3 bases not matched to a gene; V was cut back by 4 bases and J by 3 bases. CDR3 length: 13 residues. CDR3 coding DNA: TGTGCCAGCAGCTCCAGCGGGGACTACGAGCAGTACTTC. Translated: CASSSSGDYEQYF.

The chain employs TRBV7-9 and TRBJ1-5; D ambiguous. Trimming removed 0 bases at V and 6 bases at J, with 12 bases between. The CDR3 totals 15 residues. Germline V gene sequence: CDR1 SEHNR, CDR2 FQNEAQ (reference sequence). CDR3 DNA: TGTGCCAGCAGCTTAGCGAATGGGATGGGTCAGCCCCAGCATTTT. Translated: CASSLANGMGQPQHF.

V and J are TRBV21-1 and TRBJ2-1; the table's D gene call, TRBD2, was not cross checked with the DNA. TRBV21-1 is annotated as a pseudogene. CDR3 size: 17 residues. The CDR3 DNA reads TGTGCCAGGATACCGGGACTAGCCCAGAGCTCCTACAATGAGCAGTTCTTC. As protein: CARIPGLAQSSYNEQFF.

This clone was counted only a few times. This rearrangement joins TRBV5-1 to TRBJ1-1; D call uncertain. Germline values: CDR1 SGHRS, CDR2 YFSETQ. The CDR3 length is 13 residues. The germline V and J ends were trimmed by 2 bases and 3 bases, with 8 bases remaining between them. CDR3 in amino acids: CASSFGSYTEAFF. CDR3 coding DNA: TGCGCCAGCAGCTTCGGGAGTTACACTGAAGCTTTCTTT.

The chain combines TRBV4-1 with TRBJ1-5, with 9 bases fitting TRBD1. The ends lost 3 bases at V and 6 bases at J; junction bases unmatched: 9. The CDR3 length is 16 residues. Germline-derived CDR1 and CDR2 are MGHRA and YSYEKL. The CDR3 loop reads CASSHSGTGRGQPQHF. For the CDR3, the DNA is TGCGCCAGCAGCCACTCCGGGACAGGGAGGGGTCAGCCCCAGCATTTT.

The DNA for the CDR3 is TGTGCCAGCAGCAACACCGGACAGGGTGCAGATACGCAGTATTTT. The encoded protein is CASSNTGQGADTQYF. This chain connects TRBV2 to TRBJ2-3; 8 bases line up with TRBD1. Germline trimming cut 6 bases from V and 4 bases from J; bases unmatched to any gene: 9. The CDR3 is made up of 15 amino acids. Germline CDR1 and CDR2: SNHLY and FYNNEI. Together with reference TRBV2 and TRBJ2-3, the CDR3 gives the full variable domain: EPEVTQTPSHQVTQMGQEVILRCVPISNHLYFYWYRQILGQKVEFLVSFYNNEISEKSEIFDDQFSVERPDGSNFTLKIRSTKLEDSAMYFCASSNTGQGADTQYFGPGTRLTVL.

This chain links TRBV7-3 with TRBJ2-3; 14 bases are a match to TRBD2. The CDR3 extends over 18 amino acids. J lost 4 bases, V lost 4 bases, and 10 bases had no gene match. Germline loops: CDR1 SGHTA, CDR2 FQGTGA. The CDR3 protein is CASSSSPGTSGSPDTQYF. The CDR3, as DNA: TGTGCCAGCAGCTCCTCCCCCGGGACTAGCGGGAGCCCAGATACGCAGTATTTT.